The 4 T cell receptor beta chains listed next were all sequenced from one sample in a study of cytotoxic CD8 clonotypes in ibrutinib-treated CLL. Produced via immunoSEQ multiplex PCR; TCRdb's table is partial and in-frame only. Counted here are hundreds of thousands of clones, roughly 74% occurring once; the ten biggest clones make up roughly 15%. The sample consisted of PBMCs, taken after 24 months of ibrutinib treatment. Source of these receptors: a human donor with chronic lymphocytic leukemia.

The chain links TRBV23-1 to TRBJ1-5; D is ambiguous. TRBV23-1 is annotated as an ORF whose role is uncertain. V was shortened by 2 bases and J by 6 bases, with 11 bases between the two germline ends. The CDR3 spans 14 residues. The CDR3 spells CASSQQKGSQPQHF. CDR3 DNA sequence: TGCGCCAGCAGTCAACAGAAGGGATCTCAGCCCCAGCATTTT.

This clone was picked up a small number of times. The chain carries TRBV5-1 and TRBJ2-2; D is unclear. This CDR3 contains 16 residues. V was shortened by 0 bases and J by 0 bases, with 9 bases between the two germline ends. The germline V gene has CDR1 SGHRS and CDR2 YFSETQ. CDR3 amino acids: CASSLAVQANTGELFF. The CDR3 nucleotides are TGCGCCAGCAGCTTGGCTGTCCAGGCGAACACCGGGGAGCTGTTTTTT.

V and J are TRBV2 and TRBJ1-4, with TRBD1 identical over 8 bases. The CDR3 runs to 14 residues. Unmatched junction bases numbered 6, after V lost 5 bases and J lost 7 bases. Germline lookup yields CDR1 SNHLY and CDR2 FYNNEI. The CDR3 protein is CASSPGTGIEKLFF. The DNA of the CDR3 is TGTGCCAGCAGTCCCGGGACAGGTATTGAAAAACTGTTTTTT.

The gene calls are TRBV9 and TRBJ1-4; D possibly corresponds to TRBD1 (6 bases). This CDR3 contains 14 residues. The germline V and J ends were trimmed by 0 bases and 12 bases, with 15 bases remaining between them. Per germline, CDR1 SGDLS and CDR2 YYNGEE. CDR3: CASSVDGRGKELFF. Here the CDR3 DNA reads TGTGCCAGCAGCGTAGACGGCAGGGGTAAGGAACTGTTTTTT.